A selection of T cell receptor beta chains follows, all from one sample in a study of CD8 T cell repertoires and HIV-1 epitope variants. Here immunoSEQ multiplex PCR was the method, and the copy in TCRdb shows in-frame clones only, minus some. The sample lists 95,000 or so clones, roughly 81% seen once, with under 30% in the top ten. Sequencing was carried out using uncultured baseline CD8+ T cells from peripheral blood mononuclear cells (PBMCs). The receptor set was obtained from a male donor with HIV. Both conserved end residues are part of each CDR3. A D gene is named only where the DNA matches it firmly. Expanded clones get a size class; other rows say once, few or many, or leave the size out.

d_gene: TRBD2
j_gene: TRBJ2-1
v_gene: TRBV7-2
abundance: NA
CDR3aa: CASSLLADSSYNEQFF
CDR3nt: TGTGCCAGCAGCTTACTAGCGGATTCCTCCTACAATGAGCAGTTCTTC

d_gene: NA
j_gene: TRBJ1-3
v_gene: TRBV2
abundance: NA
CDR3aa: CASSLQSSGNTIYF
CDR3nt: TGTGCCAGCAGTCTACAAAGCTCTGGAAACACCATATATTTT

d_gene: TRBD2
j_gene: TRBJ2-5
v_gene: TRBV25-1
abundance: few
CDR3aa: CASSESGGKGTQYF
CDR3nt: TGTGCCAGCAGTGAATCGGGGGGGAAGGGGACCCAGTACTTC

d_gene: NA
j_gene: TRBJ2-7
v_gene: TRBV10-3
abundance: NA
CDR3aa: CAISDVGYEQYF
CDR3nt: TGTGCCATCAGTGACGTCGGGTACGAGCAGTACTTC

d_gene: NA
j_gene: TRBJ2-5
v_gene: TRBV15
abundance: few
CDR3aa: CATSRGAGQETQYF
CDR3nt: TGTGCCACCAGCAGAGGTGCAGGGCAAGAGACCCAGTACTTC

d_gene: TRBD2
j_gene: TRBJ2-7
v_gene: TRBV28
abundance: NA
CDR3aa: CASSFDLAGLSYEQYF
CDR3nt: TGTGCCAGCAGTTTCGACCTAGCGGGCCTCTCCTACGAGCAGTACTTC

d_gene: NA
j_gene: TRBJ1-1
v_gene: TRBV5-1
abundance: NA
CDR3aa: CASSLNPPNTEAFF
CDR3nt: TGCGCCAGCAGCTTGAATCCACCTAACACTGAAGCTTTCTTT

d_gene: NA
j_gene: TRBJ2-5
v_gene: TRBV30
abundance: NA
CDR3aa: CAWIGGMTETQYF
CDR3nt: TGTGCCTGGATCGGGGGTATGACGGAGACCCAGTACTTC

d_gene: NA
j_gene: TRBJ2-2
v_gene: TRBV4-1
abundance: medium-sized
CDR3aa: CASSQDGNTGELFF
CDR3nt: TGCGCCAGCAGCCAAGATGGGAACACCGGGGAGCTGTTTTTT

d_gene: NA
j_gene: TRBJ2-1
v_gene: TRBV7-6
abundance: few
CDR3aa: CASSLDRDTSNEQFF
CDR3nt: TGTGCCAGCAGCTTAGACAGGGACACCTCCAATGAGCAGTTCTTC

d_gene: TRBD1
j_gene: TRBJ2-2
v_gene: TRBV30
abundance: NA
CDR3aa: CAWQVGGNVPGELFF
CDR3nt: TGTGCCTGGCAAGTAGGGGGCAATGTTCCCGGGGAGCTGTTTTTT

d_gene: TRBD2
j_gene: TRBJ2-2
v_gene: TRBV5-1
abundance: NA
CDR3aa: CASSRPSGDTGELFF
CDR3nt: TGCGCCAGCAGCCGTCCGAGCGGGGACACCGGGGAGCTGTTTTTT

d_gene: NA
j_gene: TRBJ1-5
v_gene: TRBV6-6
abundance: few
CDR3aa: CASSYGGASGQPQHF
CDR3nt: TGTGCCAGCAGTTACGGGGGGGCGAGTGGACAGCCCCAGCATTTT

d_gene: NA
j_gene: TRBJ2-2
v_gene: TRBV7-9
abundance: NA
CDR3aa: CASSTLGIGELFF
CDR3nt: TGTGCCAGCAGCACTCTAGGGATCGGGGAGCTGTTTTTT

d_gene: NA
j_gene: TRBJ1-4
v_gene: TRBV6-6
abundance: NA
CDR3aa: CASRDSSNEKLFF
CDR3nt: TGTGCCAGCAGAGACAGTTCTAATGAAAAACTGTTTTTT

d_gene: TRBD1
j_gene: TRBJ1-2
v_gene: TRBV5-4
abundance: NA
CDR3aa: CASSSPRDRGYGYTF
CDR3nt: TGTGCCAGCAGCTCCCCACGGGACAGGGGCTATGGCTACACCTTC

d_gene: NA
j_gene: TRBJ1-1
v_gene: TRBV19
abundance: NA
CDR3aa: CASQVGAANTEAFF
CDR3nt: TGTGCCAGCCAAGTGGGGGCCGCGAACACTGAAGCTTTCTTT

d_gene: NA
j_gene: TRBJ2-3
v_gene: TRBV9
abundance: few
CDR3aa: CASSVQQATDTQYF
CDR3nt: TGTGCCAGCAGCGTCCAGCAGGCCACAGATACGCAGTATTTT

d_gene: TRBD1
j_gene: TRBJ1-5
v_gene: TRBV19
abundance: NA
CDR3aa: CASSVRQGQPQHF
CDR3nt: TGTGCCAGTAGTGTGAGACAGGGCCAGCCCCAGCATTTT

d_gene: NA
j_gene: TRBJ2-2
v_gene: TRBV27
abundance: NA
CDR3aa: CASSLARGTGELFF
CDR3nt: TGTGCCAGCAGTCTTGCGAGGGGCACCGGGGAGCTGTTTTTT

d_gene: NA
j_gene: TRBJ2-3
v_gene: TRBV11-2
abundance: NA
CDR3aa: CASSPSIGDTQYF
CDR3nt: TGTGCCAGCAGCCCCTCCATAGGAGATACGCAGTATTTT

d_gene: TRBD2
j_gene: TRBJ2-1
v_gene: TRBV27
abundance: NA
CDR3aa: CASSPLTGGSYNEQFF
CDR3nt: TGTGCCAGCAGTCCTTTAACGGGGGGGTCCTACAATGAGCAGTTCTTC

d_gene: NA
j_gene: TRBJ2-7
v_gene: TRBV29-1
abundance: NA
CDR3aa: CSVEGGFDTYEQYF
CDR3nt: TGCAGCGTTGAAGGAGGGTTCGACACCTACGAGCAGTACTTC

d_gene: NA
j_gene: TRBJ2-3
v_gene: TRBV5-1
abundance: NA
CDR3aa: CASSLGRTGGADTQYF
CDR3nt: TGCGCCAGCAGCTTGGGGCGGACAGGAGGGGCAGATACGCAGTATTTT

d_gene: NA
j_gene: TRBJ1-3
v_gene: TRBV14
abundance: NA
CDR3aa: CASSQGTGRRGNTIYF
CDR3nt: TGTGCCAGCAGCCAAGGGACGGGCCGAAGAGGAAACACCATATATTTT

d_gene: NA
j_gene: TRBJ1-2
v_gene: TRBV13
abundance: NA
CDR3aa: CASSLVDSYYGYTF
CDR3nt: TGTGCCAGCAGCTTAGTGGACAGCTACTATGGCTACACCTTC

d_gene: TRBD2
j_gene: TRBJ2-7
v_gene: TRBV7-9
abundance: NA
CDR3aa: CASSTTSGGQYEQYF
CDR3nt: TGTGCCAGCAGCACTACTAGCGGGGGGCAGTACGAGCAGTACTTC

d_gene: NA
j_gene: TRBJ2-1
v_gene: TRBV2
abundance: NA
CDR3aa: CASSPPGQSSYNEQFF
CDR3nt: TGTGCCAGCAGCCCACCGGGACAAAGCTCCTACAATGAGCAGTTCTTC